One and the same sample provided the 29 T cell receptor beta chains below, sequenced in a study of blood T cell repertoires in COVID-19. Profiled with immunoSEQ multiplex PCR; TCRdb holds only in-frame clones, not every one. The sample consists of over 50,000 clones, around 87% of them appearing once. The sample was peripheral blood. Every receptor here comes from a man aged 55 to 70 with acute or convalescent COVID-19.

CDR3 nucleotide sequence: TGTGCCAGCAGTGATGGCGGAACTAACTATGGCTACACCTTC. Its protein is CASSDGGTNYGYTF. The chain has TRBV2 and TRBJ1-2; D gene ambiguous. Trimming stripped 3 bases from V and 0 bases from J, with 8 bases between. This CDR3 has 14 residues. Germline CDR1 SNHLY, CDR2 FYNNEI.

V usage is TRBV6-1 and J usage is TRBJ2-7; D perhaps matches TRBD2 (6 bases). Trimming cost V 4 bases and J 1 base, with 20 bases left between them. Germline CDR1 reads MNHNS; CDR2 reads SASEGT. The CDR3 spans 17 residues. The CDR3 coding sequence is TGTGCCAGCAGTGCTCAAAGGACCTCGGGAGTTTCCTACGAGCAGTACTTC. This translates into CASSAQRTSGVSYEQYF.

V and J are TRBV6-2 or TRBV6-3 and TRBJ1-5, with D uncertain. CDR1 is MNHEY, CDR2 SVGEGT, per germline. The CDR3 runs 13 residues. Trimming took off 0 bases at V and 15 bases at J, with 15 bases between the two ends. The CDR3 DNA reads as TGTGCCAGCAGTTACTCGTCCGCGACTACGGGGCATTTT. Translated: CASSYSSATTGHF.

This sequence joins TRBV3-1 (or the pseudogene TRBV3-2) and TRBJ2-7; possible D gene TRBD2, 5 bases. V was pared by 4 bases and J by 1 base, with 14 bases between. Germline CDR1 reads LGHDT; CDR2 reads YNNKEL (reference sequence). This CDR3 spans 15 amino acids. The CDR3 sequence is CASSPGVPRSYEQYF. In DNA, the CDR3 is TGTGCCAGCAGCCCCGGGGTCCCGCGGTCCTACGAGCAGTACTTC.

The rearrangement joins TRBV21-1 to TRBJ2-7; TRBD1, as called in the table, went unchecked against the DNA. TRBV21-1 is classified as a pseudogene. The CDR3 runs to 13 residues. The CDR3 reads CASSGQGAYEQYF. CDR3 sequence (DNA): TGTGCCAGCAGCGGACAGGGGGCCTACGAGCAGTACTTC.

The chain combines TRBV11-2 with TRBJ2-1, with D tentatively TRBD2 (5 bases). V gave up 5 bases and J gave up 0 bases, with 14 bases separating them. Germline loops: CDR1 SGHAT, CDR2 FQNNGV. This CDR3 has 16 amino acids. The chain's CDR3 is CASSPLEGVSYNEQFF. CDR3 nucleotide sequence: TGTGCCAGCAGCCCCCTCGAGGGAGTCTCCTACAATGAGCAGTTCTTC.

CDR3 amino acids: CASSLQANNQPQHF. The CDR3 DNA reads TGTGCCAGCAGCTTGCAGGCGAACAATCAGCCCCAGCATTTT. This rearrangement joins TRBV7-2 to TRBJ1-5; D gene uncertain. V was shortened by 3 bases and J by 3 bases, with 9 bases between the two germline ends. Germline CDR1 and CDR2: SGHTA and FQGNSA. This CDR3 comprises 14 residues. Together with reference TRBV7-2 and TRBJ1-5, the CDR3 gives the full variable domain: GAGVSQSPSNKVTEKGKDVELRCDPISGHTALYWYRQSLGQGLEFLIYFQGNSAPDKSGLPSDRFSAERTGGSVSTLTIQRTQQEDSAVYLCASSLQANNQPQHFGDGTRLSIL.

CDR3 nucleotides: TGCGCCAGCAGCCAGAGGCGCGGAGCCCCCATCACTGAAGCTTTCTTT. Protein: CASSQRRGAPITEAFF. V gene TRBV4-3 combines with J gene TRBJ1-1; the D is unclear. The CDR3 consists of 16 residues. The V end was cut by 3 bases, the J end by 4 bases, with 18 bases between. Germline assignment: CDR1 LGHNA and CDR2 YSLEER.

The CDR3 DNA reads TGTGCCAGCAGTTACTCGATGCGCGGGACAGGGTCGTCTCAGCCCCAGCATTTT. The encoded protein is CASSYSMRGTGSSQPQHF. The V and J genes are TRBV6-2 or TRBV6-3 and TRBJ1-5; 9 bases map to TRBD1. The germline gives CDR1 MNHEY, CDR2 SVGEGT. This CDR3 comprises 18 residues. V shed 0 bases and J 6 bases; nucleotides not matched to a gene: 12.

The chain is built from TRBV29-1 and TRBJ2-1; D is perhaps TRBD1 (5 bases). Germline V gene data show CDR1 as SQVTM and CDR2 as ANQGSEA. The CDR3 runs 14 residues. Trimming removed 3 bases from V and 3 bases from J, with 12 bases in between. This CDR3 reads CSVEGLGDYNEQFF. The CDR3, as DNA: TGCAGCGTTGAGGGCCTAGGGGACTACAATGAGCAGTTCTTC.

This sequence joins TRBV19 and TRBJ2-3; 9 positions agree with TRBD2. The CDR3 consists of 18 residues. After removal of 1 base from V and 3 bases from J, the junction contained 11 bases not matched to a gene. The germline CDR1 and CDR2 sequences are LNHDA and SQIVND (reference sequence). CDR3 DNA: TGTGCCAGTAGTATAGGGCTTGGAGCGGGGGGTCTGACAGATACGCAGTATTTT. Its translation: CASSIGLGAGGLTDTQYF.

V gene TRBV3-1 (or the pseudogene TRBV3-2) combines with J gene TRBJ2-3; 10 bases map to TRBD2. Germline-derived CDR1 and CDR2 are LGHDT and YNNKEL (reference sequence). After removal of 1 base from V and 2 bases from J, the junction contained 3 bases not matched to a gene. This CDR3 has 16 residues. Here the CDR3 DNA reads TGTGCCAGCAGCCAAGCCAGCGGGGGGGTCACAGATACGCAGTATTTT. This sequence encodes CASSQASGGVTDTQYF.

V gene TRBV30 combines with J gene TRBJ1-2; no firm D call. V dropped 1 base and J dropped 7 bases, with 19 bases sitting between them. This CDR3 has 15 amino acids. The germline gives CDR1 GTSNPN, CDR2 SVGIG (reference sequence). This chain's CDR3 is CAWSGALLSSGGYTF. The CDR3 DNA sequence: TGTGCCTGGAGTGGCGCGTTGTTGAGTTCGGGTGGCTACACCTTC.

J is TRBJ1-2 and V is TRBV29-1; 8 bases are shared with TRBD1. The junction had 9 bases not matched to a gene; V was cut back by 1 base and J by 2 bases. CDR1 is SQVTM, CDR2 ANQGSEA, per germline. CDR3 length: 16 residues. The CDR3 sequence: CSVEGLGQEPNYGYTF. The CDR3 coding sequence is TGCAGCGTTGAAGGCCTGGGACAGGAGCCCAACTATGGCTACACCTTC.

V usage is TRBV6-5 and J usage is TRBJ1-1, with 8 bases lining up with TRBD1. Germline CDR1 reads MNHEY; CDR2 reads SVGAGI. The CDR3 extends over 12 amino acids. J was trimmed by 12 bases and V by 5 bases; bases with no gene match: 8. The CDR3 DNA reads as TGTGCCAGCAGTACCCCCGGGACAGGAACTTTCTTT. Residues: CASSTPGTGTFF.

This clone showed up just once. The chain uses TRBV19 and TRBJ1-5; D call uncertain. Germline CDR1 reads LNHDA; CDR2 reads SQIVND (reference sequence). This CDR3 is 14 amino acids long. The V and J ends lost 5 bases and 0 bases respectively, with 8 bases between them. CDR3 nucleotide sequence: TGTGCCAGTAGTGGGCCGTATAGCAATCAGCCCCAGCATTTT. Amino acid sequence: CASSGPYSNQPQHF.

The rearrangement uses TRBV6-2 or TRBV6-3 and TRBJ1-2; weak D call: TRBD1 (6 bases). This CDR3 region has 15 residues. CDR1 is MNHEY, CDR2 SVGEGT, per germline. V was clipped by 2 bases and J by 4 bases, with 14 bases between them. The CDR3 reads CASSYGAGETYGYTF. CDR3 sequence (DNA): TGTGCCAGCAGTTACGGTGCAGGGGAGACCTATGGCTACACCTTC.

The chain is built from TRBV6-5 and TRBJ2-2; 8 bases fit TRBD1. J gave up 7 bases and V 1 base, and 8 bases lay outside the gene matches. Per germline, CDR1 MNHEY and CDR2 SVGAGI. The CDR3 runs to 16 residues. The CDR3 is CASSYFGQGEDGELFF. In nucleotides, the CDR3 is TGTGCCAGCAGTTACTTTGGACAGGGCGAAGACGGGGAGCTGTTTTTT.

V is TRBV25-1 and J is TRBJ2-7; tentative D call: TRBD2 (7 bases). V was shortened by 3 bases and J by 2 bases, with 17 bases between the two germline ends. The CDR3 sequence is 16 residues long. The germline V gene has CDR1 MGHDK and CDR2 SYGVNS. The CDR3 nucleotides are TGTGCCAGCAGTGAGCGTACAGGGAGGGGTCCCTACGAGCAGTACTTC. The encoded protein is CASSERTGRGPYEQYF.

The genes are TRBV11-2 and TRBJ1-3, with D unresolved. Germline CDR1 and CDR2: SGHAT and FQNNGV. This CDR3 comprises 16 residues. V was shortened by 1 base and J by 0 bases, with 10 bases between the two germline ends. The CDR3 DNA reads TGTGCCAGCAGCTTAGCTCAACTGTACTCTGGAAACACCATATATTTT. It yields the protein CASSLAQLYSGNTIYF.

This sequence joins TRBV13 and TRBJ2-5, with 10 bases aligning to TRBD2. CDR3 size: 17 residues. CDR1 and CDR2 from the germline V gene are PRHDT and FYEKMQ (reference sequence). Losses at the gene ends were 5 bases for V and 2 bases for J; bases not matched to a gene: 11. The CDR3 spells CASSPRTSGPFQETQYF. In DNA form, the CDR3 reads TGTGCCAGCAGCCCGCGGACTAGCGGACCCTTTCAAGAGACCCAGTACTTC.

V is TRBV27 and J is TRBJ2-1, with 12 positions matching TRBD2. The V segment lost 7 bases and the J segment 9 bases; nucleotides outside the gene matches: 10. The CDR3 runs to 15 residues. Germline CDR1 reads MNHEY; CDR2 reads SMNVEV (reference sequence). CDR3 bases: TGTGCCAGCAACAGAGCTAGCGGGGGGGCCTTTGAGCAGTTCTTC. It specifies CASNRASGGAFEQFF.

The chain couples TRBV18 to TRBJ2-4, with a weak D call TRBD1 (7 bases). Trimming left V 6 bases short and J 1 base short, with 19 bases between. This CDR3 region has 17 residues. The V gene's germline CDR1 is KGHSH and CDR2 LQKENI. The CDR3 region is CASSEITGEVAKNIQYF. Written as DNA, the CDR3 is TGTGCCAGCTCTGAAATTACAGGGGAGGTTGCCAAAAACATTCAGTACTTC.

This chain connects TRBV18 to TRBJ2-3, with a possible D match to TRBD2 (5 bases). The germline V gene has CDR1 KGHSH and CDR2 LQKENI. This CDR3 spans 18 amino acids. Trimming cost V 0 bases and J 1 base, with 17 bases left between them. The CDR3 is CASSPPTAQLEGTDTQYF. In nucleotides, the CDR3 is TGTGCCAGCTCACCACCCACCGCCCAACTAGAGGGCACAGATACGCAGTATTTT.

J is TRBJ2-7 and V is TRBV27, with 7 bases matching TRBD1. The CDR3 spans 15 residues. With V trimmed by 3 bases and J by 2 bases, 7 bases remained unmatched. Germline V gene lookup returns CDR1 MNHEY and CDR2 SMNVEV (reference sequence). CDR3 coding DNA: TGTGCCAGCAGTTTCAAACAGGGGAACACCTACGAGCAGTACTTC. Translated: CASSFKQGNTYEQYF.

The rearrangement uses TRBV19 and TRBJ1-5; weak D call: TRBD1 (5 bases). Germline V gene data show CDR1 as LNHDA and CDR2 as SQIVND (reference sequence). V lost 1 base, J lost 4 bases, and 11 bases lay in between. The CDR3 sequence is 15 residues long. As DNA, the CDR3 is TGTGCCAGTAGTATAGGACTCACAGGTAATCAGCCCCAGCATTTT. This codes for CASSIGLTGNQPQHF. Using reference TRBV19 and TRBJ1-5 for the parts outside the CDR3, the full variable domain is DGGITQSPKYLFRKEGQNVTLSCEQNLNHDAMYWYRQDPGQGLRLIYYSQIVNDFQKGDIAEGYSVSREKKESFPLTVTSAQKNPTAFYLCASSIGLTGNQPQHFGDGTRLSIL.

The V and J genes are TRBV7-6 and TRBJ2-5; possibly TRBD2 for D (6 bases). CDR3 size: 16 residues. Germline V gives CDR1 SGHVS, CDR2 FNYEAQ. Trimming took 5 bases from V and 2 from J, leaving 18 bases between them. CDR3 bases: TGTGCCAGCAGCGATTCCACTCAGGGAGGACAAGAGACCCAGTACTTC. This codes for CASSDSTQGGQETQYF.

The V gene is TRBV10-2, the J gene TRBJ1-2, with D perhaps TRBD1 (6 bases). Germline CDR1 reads WSHSY; CDR2 reads SAAADI. The V and J ends lost 11 bases and 6 bases respectively, with 16 bases between them. CDR3 length equals 12 residues. The CDR3 spells CAVHQGNNGYTF. Written as DNA, the CDR3 is TGCGCCGTACACCAGGGGAACAATGGCTACACCTTC.

V is TRBV2 and J is TRBJ2-7, with no clear D. The V end was cut by 4 bases, the J end by 2 bases, with 3 bases between. Germline CDR1 is SNHLY and CDR2 is FYNNEI. CDR3 size: 11 residues. The CDR3 loop is CASSATYEQYF. Written as DNA, the CDR3 is TGTGCCAGCAGTGCCACCTACGAGCAGTACTTC.